This TCR beta chain originates from a study of patients and donors after allogeneic stem cell transplantation. TCRdb processed the RT-PCR reads anew with MiXCR; each CDR3 protein has one entry. The sample includes approximately 99,000 distinct CDR3 sequences, 35% seen only once; the top ten take around 25%. After removal of 6 bases from V and 11 bases from J, the junction contained 7 bases not matched to a gene. The CDR3 consists of 12 residues. The sequenced material came from blood, either unsorted or a sorted T cell fraction (not recorded which). The J gene is TRBJ1-1, the V gene TRBV12-3 or TRBV12-4; 9 bases are shared with TRBD1. This clonotype was sampled from a human donor who was either an allogeneic HSCT recipient or a stem cell or donor lymphocyte infusion donor (not recorded which). It is not recorded whose cells these are; they may come from a transplant donor. The CDR3 region is CASRRDRASAFF. The CDR3, as DNA: TGTGCCAGCAGAAGGGACAGGGCGAGCGCTTTCTTT.